What follows are 18 T cell receptor beta chains derived from one specimen sequenced in a study of T cell responses to AZD1222 COVID-19 vaccine. The protocol was immunoSEQ multiplex PCR, while the TCRdb copy is restricted to in-frame clones and leaves out a portion. The table records some 110,000 clones, roughly 90% of them present only once. The material was peripheral blood, obtained on day 0 of AZD1222 vaccination. These receptors all come from an adult in good health.

The CDR3 DNA sequence: TGTGCCAGCAGTTCCGTGTCGCCCGGGGGGCCAGATACGCAGTATTTT. Its translation: CASSSVSPGGPDTQYF. The V and J genes are TRBV2 and TRBJ2-3; D is possibly TRBD2 (7 bases). Deletions cut 5 bases from V and 4 bases from J, with 19 bases between. Per germline, CDR1 SNHLY and CDR2 FYNNEI. The CDR3 sequence is 16 residues long.

The J gene is TRBJ2-1, the V gene TRBV11-3; 7 nucleotides match TRBD1. The germline V gene encodes CDR1 SGHNT and CDR2 YENEEA. V lost 0 bases to trimming and J lost 4 bases; unmatched junction nucleotides: 9. The CDR3 consists of 17 residues. DNA for the CDR3: TGTGCCAGCAGCTTAGAGCCGCCAGGGGGTACATACAATGAGCAGTTCTTC. Protein sequence: CASSLEPPGGTYNEQFF.

The V and J genes are TRBV11-2 and TRBJ2-1; tentative D call: TRBD2 (7 bases). CDR1 and CDR2 from the germline V gene are SGHAT and FQNNGV. V shed 6 bases and J shed 5 bases, with 20 bases lying between them. This CDR3 is built from 16 residues. The CDR3: CASRLVGGGTDNEQFF. The CDR3 DNA is TGTGCCAGCAGACTAGTTGGGGGGGGCACGGACAATGAGCAGTTCTTC.

V and J are TRBV10-3 and TRBJ2-2; 8 bases line up with TRBD2. Germline V gives CDR1 ENHRY, CDR2 SYGVKD. CDR3 size: 14 residues. J was trimmed by 0 bases and V by 10 bases; bases with no gene match: 4. The CDR3 is CATQRGTNTGELFF. DNA for the CDR3: TGTGCCACCCAGCGGGGGACGAACACCGGGGAGCTGTTTTTT.

On this clone itself: Other DNA sequences in this sample translate to the same CDR3. The V call is TRBV6-5, the J call TRBJ1-3; no clear D gene. V was shortened by 5 bases and J by 7 bases, with 6 bases between the two germline ends. Germline CDR1 MNHEY, CDR2 SVGAGI. The CDR3 totals 11 residues. The CDR3 reads CASSLGNTIYF. DNA for the CDR3: TGTGCCAGCAGTCTGGGGAACACCATATATTTT.

The rearrangement uses TRBV7-9 and TRBJ1-1, with D tentatively TRBD1 (5 bases). The germline V gene encodes CDR1 SEHNR and CDR2 FQNEAQ (reference sequence). Trimming took 5 bases from V and 8 from J, leaving 18 bases between them. This CDR3 is built from 14 residues. CDR3 loop: CASSMNEGREEAFF. DNA for the CDR3: TGTGCCAGCAGCATGAATGAGGGGCGGGAAGAAGCTTTCTTT.

The chain uses TRBV9 and TRBJ2-3; 9 bases fit TRBD2. In germline, CDR1 is SGDLS, CDR2 YYNGEE. The CDR3 is 16 amino acids. The V segment lost 0 bases and the J segment 5 bases; nucleotides outside the gene matches: 7. CDR3 DNA: TGTGCCAGCAGCGTAGCGCAGGCGGGGGGGAAAGATACGCAGTATTTT. As protein: CASSVAQAGGKDTQYF. Looking up the rest from reference TRBV9 and TRBJ2-3 gives the full variable domain: DSGVTQTPKHLITATGQRVTLRCSPRSGDLSVYWYQQSLDQGLQFLIQYYNGEERAKGNILERFSAQQFPDLHSELNLSSLELGDSALYFCASSVAQAGGKDTQYFGPGTRLTVL.

On this clone itself: The sample has other DNA sequences that encode this CDR3 too. J is TRBJ2-7 and V is TRBV7-2; maybe TRBD2 (6 bases). Between the trimmed V and J ends, which lost 3 bases and 2 bases, there was a span of 11 bases. Germline V gene sequence: CDR1 SGHTA, CDR2 FQGNSA. The CDR3 runs to 14 residues. The DNA for the CDR3 is TGTGCCAGCAGCTTTTTGGGGGGACCCTACGAGCAGTACTTC. It codes for CASSFLGGPYEQYF.

The genes are TRBV30 and TRBJ2-3, with D uncertain. V was shortened by 2 bases and J by 0 bases, with 9 bases between the two germline ends. Germline assignment: CDR1 GTSNPN and CDR2 SVGIG (reference sequence). The CDR3 is 14 residues long. CDR3 in amino acids: CAWSLSVSTDTQYF. In nucleotides, the CDR3 is TGTGCCTGGAGTCTCTCAGTTAGCACAGATACGCAGTATTTT.

J is TRBJ2-7 and V is TRBV7-2, with 7 bases matching TRBD1. Germline loops: CDR1 SGHTA, CDR2 FQGNSA. CDR3 length: 13 residues. The V gene end was trimmed by 1 base and the J gene end by 6 bases; junction bases not matched to a gene: 3. The CDR3 coding sequence is TGTGCCAGCAGCTTAGAAGGGGGCGTCGAGCAGTACTTC. Protein: CASSLEGGVEQYF. Looking up the rest from reference TRBV7-2 and TRBJ2-7 gives the full variable domain: GAGVSQSPSNKVTEKGKDVELRCDPISGHTALYWYRQSLGQGLEFLIYFQGNSAPDKSGLPSDRFSAERTGGSVSTLTIQRTQQEDSAVYLCASSLEGGVEQYFGPGTRLTVT.

The chain combines TRBV6-5 with TRBJ2-7, with TRBD2 identical over 13 bases. This CDR3 has 15 residues. The germline V gene has CDR1 MNHEY and CDR2 SVGAGI. The trim removed 6 bases at V and 0 bases at J, leaving 2 bases unmatched. The CDR3 loop reads CASSRLAGGSYEQYF. CDR3 sequence (DNA): TGTGCCAGCAGCCGACTAGCGGGGGGCTCCTACGAGCAGTACTTC.

As regards this clone: Relative to the germline gene, one junction end is altered; a read error may explain this. The CDR3 region is CASSPGTSGVNEQFF. The CDR3 coding sequence is TGTGCTAGCAGCCCCGGGACTAGCGGGGTCAATGAGCAGTTCTTC. The rearrangement joins TRBV7-7 to TRBJ2-1; 13 bases are shared with TRBD2. The CDR3 runs to 15 residues. Germline assignment: CDR1 SSHAT and CDR2 FNYEAQ (reference sequence).

This clone was seen only once. This rearrangement joins TRBV2 to TRBJ1-1; 7 bases match TRBD1. The CDR3 consists of 12 residues. The V and J ends lost 5 bases and 6 bases, in that order; junction bases with no gene match: 3. Germline V lookup: CDR1 SNHLY, CDR2 FYNNEI. This CDR3 is CASSKGAAEAFF. CDR3 nucleotide sequence: TGTGCCAGCAGTAAGGGGGCCGCTGAAGCTTTCTTT.

In its sample, this clone was seen once. This chain joins TRBV11-3 and TRBJ1-1; D remains ambiguous. The CDR3 has 12 amino acids. Germline V lookup: CDR1 SGHNT, CDR2 YENEEA. V lost 8 bases and J 1 base, leaving 8 bases between the germline ends. CDR3 coding DNA: TGTGCCAGCTCCGGTCCGAACACTGAAGCTTTCTTT. The encoded protein is CASSGPNTEAFF.

This clone came up a few times. This rearrangement joins TRBV4-1 to TRBJ2-7; no clear D. From germline, CDR1 is MGHRA and CDR2 YSYEKL. V dropped 0 bases and J dropped 2 bases, with 11 bases sitting between them. The CDR3 spans 15 residues. The DNA for the CDR3 is TGCGCCAGCAGCCAAGAAGGTACCAGAACCTACGAGCAGTACTTC. Its protein is CASSQEGTRTYEQYF.

This chain links TRBV6-1 with TRBJ1-2; D perhaps matches TRBD1 (6 bases). Trimming stripped 0 bases from V and 4 bases from J, with 9 bases between. Per germline, CDR1 MNHNS and CDR2 SASEGT. The CDR3 extends over 14 amino acids. The CDR3 region is CASSEAAGAYGYTF. For the CDR3, the DNA is TGTGCCAGCAGTGAAGCAGCGGGGGCCTATGGCTACACCTTC.

This chain uses TRBV30 with TRBJ1-6, with TRBD1 as a possible D gene (5 bases). Germline CDR1 GTSNPN, CDR2 SVGIG (reference sequence). The CDR3 is made up of 15 amino acids. Trimming removed 3 bases at V and 9 bases at J, with 18 bases between. The CDR3 nucleotides read TGTGCCTGGAGGCGGGGCAGCGTACAGTCTTCACCCCTCCACTTT. It is translated as CAWRRGSVQSSPLHF.

The V call is TRBV20-1, the J call TRBJ2-1; the D gene is possibly TRBD2 (7 bases). V was pared by 3 bases and J by 5 bases, with 20 bases between. Germline values: CDR1 DFQATT, CDR2 SNEGSKA (reference sequence). The length of the CDR3 is 16 residues. The CDR3 DNA is TGCAGTGCTAGTGGGGGGGCCCGTGGTCCTGACAATGAGCAGTTCTTC. Translated: CSASGGARGPDNEQFF.